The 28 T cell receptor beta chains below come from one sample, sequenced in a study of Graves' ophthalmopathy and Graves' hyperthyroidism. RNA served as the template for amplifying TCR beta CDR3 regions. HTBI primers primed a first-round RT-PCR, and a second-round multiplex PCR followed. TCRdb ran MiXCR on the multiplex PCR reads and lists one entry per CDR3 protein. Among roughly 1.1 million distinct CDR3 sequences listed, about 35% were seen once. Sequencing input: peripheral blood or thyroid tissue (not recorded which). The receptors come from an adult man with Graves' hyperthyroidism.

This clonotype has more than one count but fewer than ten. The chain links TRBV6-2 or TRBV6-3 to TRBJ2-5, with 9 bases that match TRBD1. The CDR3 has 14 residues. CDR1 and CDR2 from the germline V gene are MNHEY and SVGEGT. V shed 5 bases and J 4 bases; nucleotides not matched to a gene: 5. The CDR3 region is CASSKGDRVETQYF. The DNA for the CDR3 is TGTGCCAGCAGTAAAGGGGACAGGGTAGAGACCCAGTACTTC.

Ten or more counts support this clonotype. The CDR3 bases are TGTGCCAGCAGCTTGAGGGTCCATAATTCACCCCTCCACTTT. Translation gives CASSLRVHNSPLHF. V gene TRBV7-9 combines with J gene TRBJ1-6; no firm D call. Trimming took 3 bases from V and 5 from J, leaving 8 bases between them. Germline V gene sequence: CDR1 SEHNR, CDR2 FQNEAQ (reference sequence). The CDR3 runs 14 residues.

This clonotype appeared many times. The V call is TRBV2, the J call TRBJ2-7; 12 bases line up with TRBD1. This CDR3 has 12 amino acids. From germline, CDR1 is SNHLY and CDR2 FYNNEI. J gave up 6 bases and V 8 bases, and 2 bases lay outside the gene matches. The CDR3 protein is CASPGQGAEQYF. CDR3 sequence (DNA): TGTGCCAGCCCGGGACAGGGGGCCGAGCAGTACTTC.

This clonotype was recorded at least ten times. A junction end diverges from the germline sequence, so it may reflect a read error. CDR3 sequence reads: CASSERTSGFLSNEQYF. CDR3 sequence (DNA): TGTGCCAGCAGTGAAAGGACTAGCGGATTCCTCTCCAACGAGCAGTACTTC. V gene TRBV2 combines with J gene TRBJ2-7; the match to TRBD2 covers 10 bases. This CDR3 is 17 amino acids long. Germline V gene data show CDR1 as SNHLY and CDR2 as FYNNEI.

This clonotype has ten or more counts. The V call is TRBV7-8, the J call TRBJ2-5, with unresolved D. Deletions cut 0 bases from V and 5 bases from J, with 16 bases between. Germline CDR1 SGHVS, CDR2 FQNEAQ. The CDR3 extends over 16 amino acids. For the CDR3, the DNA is TGTGCCAGCAGCTTAGCGCCGTCGGTTTTCCGGGAGACCCAGTACTTC. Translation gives CASSLAPSVFRETQYF.

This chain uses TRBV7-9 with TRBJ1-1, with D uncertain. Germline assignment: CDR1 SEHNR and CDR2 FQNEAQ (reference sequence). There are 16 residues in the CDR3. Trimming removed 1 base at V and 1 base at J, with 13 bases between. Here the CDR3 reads CASSLVQRAPNTEAFF. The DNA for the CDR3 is TGTGCCAGCAGCTTAGTTCAGAGAGCACCGAACACTGAAGCTTTCTTT.

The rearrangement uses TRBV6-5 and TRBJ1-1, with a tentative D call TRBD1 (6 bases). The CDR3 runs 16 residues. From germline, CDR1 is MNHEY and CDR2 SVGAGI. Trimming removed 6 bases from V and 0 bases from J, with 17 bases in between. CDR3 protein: CASRTTGAGLNTEAFF. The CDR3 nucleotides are TGTGCCAGCAGAACCACGGGGGCGGGACTGAACACTGAAGCTTTCTTT.

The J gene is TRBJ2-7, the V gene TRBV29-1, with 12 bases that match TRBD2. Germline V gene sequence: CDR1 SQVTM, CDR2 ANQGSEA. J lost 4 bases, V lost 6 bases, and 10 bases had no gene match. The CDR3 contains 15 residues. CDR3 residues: CSVGVLAGGAYEQYF. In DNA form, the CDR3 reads TGCAGCGTGGGGGTACTAGCGGGGGGCGCGTACGAGCAGTACTTC.

CDR3 sequence: CTSSLGQPLHF. DNA for the CDR3: TGTACCAGCAGCTTGGGCCAACCCCTCCACTTT. The J gene is TRBJ1-6, the V gene TRBV7-2, with D uncertain. The CDR3 runs to 11 residues. Trimming cost V 3 bases and J 12 bases, with 6 bases left between them. The germline V gene has CDR1 SGHTA and CDR2 FQGNSA.

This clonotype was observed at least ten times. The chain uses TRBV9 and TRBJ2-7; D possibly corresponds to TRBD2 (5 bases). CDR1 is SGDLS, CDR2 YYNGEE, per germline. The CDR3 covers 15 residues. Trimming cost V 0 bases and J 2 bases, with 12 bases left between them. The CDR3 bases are TGTGCCAGCAGCGTAGCTGGAGGCAGTACCTACGAGCAGTACTTC. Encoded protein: CASSVAGGSTYEQYF. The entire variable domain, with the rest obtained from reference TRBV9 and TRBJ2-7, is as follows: DSGVTQTPKHLITATGQRVTLRCSPRSGDLSVYWYQQSLDQGLQFLIQYYNGEERAKGNILERFSAQQFPDLHSELNLSSLELGDSALYFCASSVAGGSTYEQYFGPGTRLTVT.

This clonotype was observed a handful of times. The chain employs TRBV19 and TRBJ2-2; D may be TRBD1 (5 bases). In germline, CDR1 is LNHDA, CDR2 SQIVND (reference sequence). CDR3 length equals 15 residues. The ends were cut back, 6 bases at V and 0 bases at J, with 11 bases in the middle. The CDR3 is CASRPQAANTGELFF. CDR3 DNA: TGTGCCAGTAGGCCACAGGCCGCGAACACCGGGGAGCTGTTTTTT.

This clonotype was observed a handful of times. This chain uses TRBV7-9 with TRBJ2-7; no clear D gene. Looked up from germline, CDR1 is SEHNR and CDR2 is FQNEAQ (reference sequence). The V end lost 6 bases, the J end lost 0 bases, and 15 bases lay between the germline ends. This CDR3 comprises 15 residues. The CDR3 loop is CASSYGTYSSYEQYF. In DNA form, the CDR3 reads TGTGCCAGCAGTTATGGTACTTACAGCTCCTACGAGCAGTACTTC. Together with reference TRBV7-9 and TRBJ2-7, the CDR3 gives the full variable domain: DTGVSQNPRHKITKRGQNVTFRCDPISEHNRLYWYRQTLGQGPEFLTYFQNEAQLEKSRLLSDRFSAERPKGSFSTLEIQRTEQGDSAMYLCASSYGTYSSYEQYFGPGTRLTVT.

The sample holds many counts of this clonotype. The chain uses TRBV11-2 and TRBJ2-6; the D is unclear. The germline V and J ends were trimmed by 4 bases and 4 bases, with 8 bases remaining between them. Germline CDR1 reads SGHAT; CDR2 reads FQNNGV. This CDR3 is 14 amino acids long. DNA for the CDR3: TGTGCCAGCAGCTCCACTCTGGGGGCCAACGTCCTGACTTTC. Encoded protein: CASSSTLGANVLTF.

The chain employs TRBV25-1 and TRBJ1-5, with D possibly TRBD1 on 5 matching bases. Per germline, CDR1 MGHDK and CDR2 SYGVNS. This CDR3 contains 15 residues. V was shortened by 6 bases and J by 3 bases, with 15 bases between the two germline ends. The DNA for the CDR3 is TGTGCCAGCAGCGTTGAGCAGGGCTCCAATCAGCCCCAGCATTTT. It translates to CASSVEQGSNQPQHF.

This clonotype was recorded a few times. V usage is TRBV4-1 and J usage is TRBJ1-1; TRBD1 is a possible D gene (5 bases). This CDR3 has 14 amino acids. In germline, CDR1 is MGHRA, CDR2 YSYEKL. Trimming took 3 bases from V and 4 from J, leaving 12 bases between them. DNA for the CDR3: TGCGCCAGCAGCCAGGCGGGCGGGGCCACTGAAGCTTTCTTT. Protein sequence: CASSQAGGATEAFF.

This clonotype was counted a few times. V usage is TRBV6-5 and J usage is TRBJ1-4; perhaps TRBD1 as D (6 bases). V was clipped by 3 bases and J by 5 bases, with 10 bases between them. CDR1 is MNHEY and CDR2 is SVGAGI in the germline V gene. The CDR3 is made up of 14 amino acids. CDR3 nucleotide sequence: TGTGCCAGCAGTTATTATACAGGGAATGAAAAACTGTTTTTT. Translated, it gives CASSYYTGNEKLFF.

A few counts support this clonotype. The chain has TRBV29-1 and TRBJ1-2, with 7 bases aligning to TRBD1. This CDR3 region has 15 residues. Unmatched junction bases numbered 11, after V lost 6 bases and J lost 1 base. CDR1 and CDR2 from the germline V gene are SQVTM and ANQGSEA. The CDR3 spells CSVPGVTGSNYGYTF. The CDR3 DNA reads TGCAGCGTCCCCGGTGTGACAGGGAGTAACTATGGCTACACCTTC.

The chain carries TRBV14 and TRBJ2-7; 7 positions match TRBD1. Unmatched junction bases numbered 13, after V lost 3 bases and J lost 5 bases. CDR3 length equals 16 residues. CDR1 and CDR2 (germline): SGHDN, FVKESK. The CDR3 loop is CASSQSLRGQDHEQYF. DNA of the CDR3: TGTGCCAGCAGCCAGAGCCTAAGGGGGCAGGACCACGAGCAGTACTTC.

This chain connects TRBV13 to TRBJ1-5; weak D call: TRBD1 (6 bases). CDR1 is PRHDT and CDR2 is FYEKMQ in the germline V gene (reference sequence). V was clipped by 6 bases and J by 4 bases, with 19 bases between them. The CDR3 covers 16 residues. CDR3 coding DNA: TGTGCCAGCAGGAGGTTCGGGGGCTTAGGTAATCAGCCCCAGCATTTT. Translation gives CASRRFGGLGNQPQHF.

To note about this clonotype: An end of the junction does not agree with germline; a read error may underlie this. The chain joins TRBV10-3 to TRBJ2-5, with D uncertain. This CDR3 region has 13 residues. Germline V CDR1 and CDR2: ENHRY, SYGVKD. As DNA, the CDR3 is TGTGCCAGCAGTTTAGGCAGCCAAGGGACCCAGTACTTC. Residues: CASSLGSQGTQYF.

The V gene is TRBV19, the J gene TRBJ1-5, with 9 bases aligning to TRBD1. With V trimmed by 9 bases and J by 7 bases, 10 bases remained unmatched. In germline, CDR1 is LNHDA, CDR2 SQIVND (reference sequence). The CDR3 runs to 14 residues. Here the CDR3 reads CASRTGVERQPQHF. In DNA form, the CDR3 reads TGTGCCAGCCGGACAGGGGTTGAACGGCAGCCCCAGCATTTT.

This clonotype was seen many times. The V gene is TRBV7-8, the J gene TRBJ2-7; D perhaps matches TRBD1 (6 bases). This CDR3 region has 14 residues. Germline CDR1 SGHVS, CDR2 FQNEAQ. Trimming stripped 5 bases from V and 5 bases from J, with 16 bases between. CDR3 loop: CASSPVRGEHEQYF. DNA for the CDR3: TGTGCCAGCAGCCCCGTCAGGGGAGAACACGAGCAGTACTTC.

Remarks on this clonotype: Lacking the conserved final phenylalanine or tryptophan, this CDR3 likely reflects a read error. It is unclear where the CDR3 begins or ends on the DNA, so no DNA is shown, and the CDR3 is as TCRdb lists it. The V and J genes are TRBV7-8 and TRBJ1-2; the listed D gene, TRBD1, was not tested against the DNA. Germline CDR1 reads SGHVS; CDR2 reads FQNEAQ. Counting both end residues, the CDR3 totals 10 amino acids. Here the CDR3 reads CASSSGQGEV.

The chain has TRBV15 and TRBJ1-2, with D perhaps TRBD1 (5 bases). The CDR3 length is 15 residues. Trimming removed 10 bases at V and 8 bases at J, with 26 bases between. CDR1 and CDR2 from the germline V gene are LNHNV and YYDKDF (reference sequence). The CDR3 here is CASSSFGRGQGGYTF. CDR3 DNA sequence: TGTGCCAGCAGTTCATTCGGGAGAGGGCAGGGAGGCTACACCTTC. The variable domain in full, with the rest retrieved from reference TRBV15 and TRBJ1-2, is DAMVIQNPRYQVTQFGKPVTLSCSQTLNHNVMYWYQQKSSQAPKLLFHYYDKDFNNEADTPDNFQSRRPNTSFCFLDIRSPGLGDTAMYLCASSSFGRGQGGYTFGSGTRLTVV.

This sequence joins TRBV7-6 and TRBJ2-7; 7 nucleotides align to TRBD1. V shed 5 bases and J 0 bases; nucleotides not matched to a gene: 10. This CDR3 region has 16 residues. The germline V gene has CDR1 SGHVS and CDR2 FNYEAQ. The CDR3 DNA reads TGTGCCAGCAGCGTTTCAACGACAGGGAGCTCCTACGAGCAGTACTTC. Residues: CASSVSTTGSSYEQYF. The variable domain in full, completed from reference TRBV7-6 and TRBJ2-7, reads GAGVSQSPRYKVTKRGQDVALRCDPISGHVSLYWYRQALGQGPEFLTYFNYEAQQDKSGLPNDRFSAERPEGSISTLTIQRTEQRDSAMYRCASSVSTTGSSYEQYFGPGTRLTVT.

CDR3 coding DNA: TGTGCCAGCGGGAGGGCGGAGACCCAGTACTTC. Amino acids: CASGRAETQYF. The gene calls are TRBV25-1 and TRBJ2-5, with 7 bases aligning to TRBD2. V gave up 8 bases and J gave up 5 bases; unmatched junction bases: 2. The CDR3 totals 11 residues. Germline CDR1 reads MGHDK; CDR2 reads SYGVNS.

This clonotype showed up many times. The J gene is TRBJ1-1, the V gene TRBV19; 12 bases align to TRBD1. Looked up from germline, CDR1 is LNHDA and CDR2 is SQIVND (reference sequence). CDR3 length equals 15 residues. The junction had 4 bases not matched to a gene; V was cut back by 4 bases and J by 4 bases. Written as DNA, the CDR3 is TGTGCCAGTAGTAACGGGGACAGGGGGCCCACTGAAGCTTTCTTT. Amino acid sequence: CASSNGDRGPTEAFF. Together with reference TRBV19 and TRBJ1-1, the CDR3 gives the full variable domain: DGGITQSPKYLFRKEGQNVTLSCEQNLNHDAMYWYRQDPGQGLRLIYYSQIVNDFQKGDIAEGYSVSREKKESFPLTVTSAQKNPTAFYLCASSNGDRGPTEAFFGQGTRLTVV.

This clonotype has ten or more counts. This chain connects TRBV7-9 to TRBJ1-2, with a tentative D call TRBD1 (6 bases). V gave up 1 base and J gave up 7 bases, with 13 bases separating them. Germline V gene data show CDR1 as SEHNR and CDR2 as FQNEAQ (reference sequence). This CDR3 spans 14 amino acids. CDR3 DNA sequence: TGTGCCAGCAGCTTAGACAGGGAGGATTCTGGCTACACCTTC. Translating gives CASSLDREDSGYTF.